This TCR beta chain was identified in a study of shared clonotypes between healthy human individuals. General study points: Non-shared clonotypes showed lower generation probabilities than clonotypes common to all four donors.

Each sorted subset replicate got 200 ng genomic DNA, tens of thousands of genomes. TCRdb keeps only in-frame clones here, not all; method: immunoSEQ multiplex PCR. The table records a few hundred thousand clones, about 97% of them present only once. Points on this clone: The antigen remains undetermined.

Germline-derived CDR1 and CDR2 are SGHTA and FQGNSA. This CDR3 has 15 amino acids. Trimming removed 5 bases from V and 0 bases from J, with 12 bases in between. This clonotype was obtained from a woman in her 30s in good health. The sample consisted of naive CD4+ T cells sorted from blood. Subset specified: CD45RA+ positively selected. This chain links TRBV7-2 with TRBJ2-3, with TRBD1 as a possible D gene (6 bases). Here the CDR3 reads CASSPDRLSTDTQYF. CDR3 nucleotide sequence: TGTGCCAGCAGCCCCGACAGGCTGAGCACAGATACGCAGTATTTT.